This is a list of T cell receptor beta chains from one sample in a study of T cells in localized non-small cell lung cancer. TCRdb's table, derived via immunoSEQ multiplex PCR, lists solely in-frame clones and lacks some. The sample gives 30,000 to 45,000 clones, over 70% of which show up once; approximately 2.6% is in the top ten. Source: peripheral blood, taken before any cancer treatment. These TCRs come from a woman aged 35 to 75 with stage I lung adenocarcinoma. Both conserved end residues are part of each CDR3. A D gene is named only where the DNA matches it firmly.

J gene: TRBJ1-1
V gene: TRBV7-9
D gene: TRBD1
CDR3 protein: CASSSEPGGGSDTEAFF
CDR3 DNA: TGTGCCAGCAGCTCAGAACCAGGGGGAGGGTCGGACACTGAAGCTTTCTTT

J gene: TRBJ2-2
V gene: TRBV7-9
D gene: .
CDR3 protein: CASSALFGTGELFF
CDR3 DNA: TGTGCCAGCAGCGCCTTGTTCGGTACCGGGGAGCTGTTTTTT

J gene: TRBJ1-1
V gene: TRBV27
D gene: TRBD1
CDR3 protein: CASSSDRAPVNTEAFF
CDR3 DNA: TGTGCCAGCAGTTCGGACAGGGCGCCCGTGAACACTGAAGCTTTCTTT

J gene: TRBJ1-2
V gene: TRBV10-3
D gene: .
CDR3 protein: CAISEGGGAYGYTF
CDR3 DNA: TGTGCCATCAGTGAAGGTGGAGGAGCCTATGGCTACACCTTC

J gene: TRBJ2-5
V gene: TRBV5-1
D gene: TRBD1
CDR3 protein: CASRRSQGAQETQYF
CDR3 DNA: TGCGCCAGCAGACGGTCTCAGGGGGCCCAAGAGACCCAGTACTTC

J gene: TRBJ2-2
V gene: TRBV5-1
D gene: TRBD1
CDR3 protein: CASSTKSGTANTGELFF
CDR3 DNA: TGCGCCAGCAGCACCAAGTCCGGGACAGCGAACACCGGGGAGCTGTTTTTT

J gene: TRBJ2-3
V gene: TRBV5-1
D gene: .
CDR3 protein: CASSLFGASTDTQYF
CDR3 DNA: TGCGCCAGCAGCTTGTTTGGGGCTAGCACAGATACGCAGTATTTT

J gene: TRBJ2-5
V gene: TRBV5-4
D gene: .
CDR3 protein: CASSGPGRDFRTQYF
CDR3 DNA: TGTGCCAGCAGCGGACCGGGACGGGATTTCAGGACCCAGTACTTC

J gene: TRBJ2-7
V gene: TRBV29-1
D gene: .
CDR3 protein: CSVESAVPYEQYF
CDR3 DNA: TGCAGCGTTGAATCTGCTGTCCCCTACGAGCAGTACTTC

J gene: TRBJ2-7
V gene: TRBV7-2
D gene: .
CDR3 protein: CASSSGSSYEQYF
CDR3 DNA: TGTGCCAGCAGCTCCGGGTCCTCTTACGAGCAGTACTTC